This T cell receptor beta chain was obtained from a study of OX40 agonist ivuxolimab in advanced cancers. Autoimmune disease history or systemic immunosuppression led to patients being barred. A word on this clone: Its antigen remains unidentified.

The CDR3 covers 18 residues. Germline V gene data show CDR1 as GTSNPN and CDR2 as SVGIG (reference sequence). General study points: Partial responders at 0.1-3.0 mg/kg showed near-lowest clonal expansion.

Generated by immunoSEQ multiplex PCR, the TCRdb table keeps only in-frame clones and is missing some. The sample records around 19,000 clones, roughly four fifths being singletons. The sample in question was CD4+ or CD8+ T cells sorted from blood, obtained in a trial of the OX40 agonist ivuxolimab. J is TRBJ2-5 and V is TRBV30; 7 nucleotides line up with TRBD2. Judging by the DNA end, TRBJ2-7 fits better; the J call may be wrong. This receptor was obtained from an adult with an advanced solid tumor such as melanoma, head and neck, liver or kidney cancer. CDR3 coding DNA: TGTGCCTGGAGTGACCCCCTTAGGAGAGCGGGGCTGACGTACGAGCAGTACTTC. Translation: CAWSDPLRRAGLTYEQYF.